This T cell receptor beta chain comes out of a study of identical twins. TCRdb called the 5' RACE reads again in MiXCR, with one record for every CDR3 protein. The sample lists fewer than 500,000 distinct CDR3 sequences, about 24% seen once, with roughly 3% in the top ten. The data also belong to a second study, concerning T cells expressing NK-cell markers.

The sequencing input was CD4+ T cells sorted from blood. The sequence was obtained from a woman aged 18-29 years in good health.

CDR3 DNA: TGCAGCGGGCGGGTTTTCCAAGAGACCCAGTACTTC. Encoded protein: CSGRVFQETQYF. The chain joins TRBV29-1 to TRBJ2-5, with D possibly TRBD2 on 5 matching bases. V lost 7 bases and J lost 1, with 10 bases in between. Germline CDR1 is SQVTM and CDR2 is ANQGSEA. The CDR3 length is 12 residues.